This T cell receptor (beta chain) was sequenced in a study of OX40 agonist ivuxolimab in advanced cancers. Study as a whole: Ivuxolimab doses were 0.01, 0.1, 0.3, 1.5, 3 or 10 mg/kg every 2 weeks. Partial responses were achieved by three patients, of whom one had hepatocellular carcinoma and two had cutaneous melanoma. Findings of the study overall: Within 6 weeks, CD4+ and CD8+ blood T cells expanded clonally at 0.1 to 3.0 mg/kg. The average count of expanded clones was higher among CD8+ T cells than among CD4+.

There are a few counts of this clone. Antigen: not known. Repertoires were generated with immunoSEQ multiplex PCR, while TCRdb's copy carries only in-frame clones and drops some. The sample has over 60,000 clones, around 80% seen once. Germline V gene sequence: CDR1 LGHNA, CDR2 YNFKEQ. Trimming left V 4 bases short and J 1 base short, with 10 bases between. The CDR3 is 14 residues long. The rearrangement links TRBV4-2 to TRBJ1-2; no definite D call. This TCR came from an adult with an advanced solid tumor such as melanoma, head and neck, liver or kidney cancer. Sequencing used CD4+ or CD8+ T cells sorted from blood, obtained in a trial of the OX40 agonist ivuxolimab. Written as DNA, the CDR3 is TGTGCCAGCAGCCCGCAGGAGGGTAACTATGGCTACACCTTC. The encoded protein is CASSPQEGNYGYTF.